Below are 3 T cell receptor beta chains sequenced from a single sample in a study of radiation and T cells in renal cell carcinoma. Time point given: baseline pretreatment blood. Documented treatment: 15 Gy SBRT to primary tumor, nephrectomy 4 weeks later. Produced via immunoSEQ multiplex PCR; TCRdb's table is partial and in-frame only. The sample records 130,000 to 150,000 clones, over 75% being singletons. This sample comprised blood, obtained from a patient whose treatment included radiotherapy and nephrectomy. The origin of the receptors is a woman in her fifties or sixties with renal cell carcinoma.

The rearrangement uses TRBV27 and TRBJ1-2, with TRBD1 matching over 9 bases. Unmatched junction bases numbered 6, after V lost 6 bases and J lost 1 base. The CDR3 contains 15 residues. CDR1 and CDR2 (germline): MNHEY, SMNVEV (reference sequence). The CDR3 loop is CASSRRQGVNYGYTF. CDR3 DNA: TGTGCCAGCAGCCGAAGACAGGGGGTTAACTATGGCTACACCTTC.

In its sample, this clone was seen a few times. The chain is built from TRBV7-8 and TRBJ2-2; D ambiguous. The CDR3 spans 13 residues. Germline V CDR1 and CDR2: SGHVS, FQNEAQ. The V gene lost 5 bases and the J gene lost 6 bases, with 10 bases spanning the gap. The CDR3 protein is CASSQELSGELFF. The CDR3 coding sequence is TGTGCCAGCAGCCAAGAGCTCTCCGGGGAGCTGTTTTTT.

This rearrangement joins TRBV5-1 to TRBJ1-1; D unclear. This CDR3 has 13 amino acids. V was pared by 0 bases and J by 1 base, with 4 bases between. Germline V gene sequence: CDR1 SGHRS, CDR2 YFSETQ. The CDR3 sequence: CASSLEANTEAFF. CDR3 sequence (DNA): TGCGCCAGCAGCTTGGAGGCGAACACTGAAGCTTTCTTT.